This TCR beta chain was identified during a study of beta chain features in type 1 diabetes (dated by TCRdb to the late 2010s). A note on the overall study: Mean age, gender distribution, total cell number and subset yield were not different between patients and healthy donors. Regulatory and stem cell-like memory subsets were isolated from only 8 patients and roughly 8 healthy donors, whereas naive and central memory subsets came from all 30 or so donors. A total of under 140,000,000 sorted cells were examined across all samples, and the number of cells per subset was strongly correlated with RNA yield. The study compared TCRB repertoires of sorted circulating CD4+ T cell subsets between recently diagnosed type 1 diabetes patients and matched healthy donors.

All of the isolated RNA was reverse transcribed with the High Capacity cDNA Reverse Transcription Kit, so expressed TCRB transcripts were sequenced. Deep immunoSEQ sequencing was performed on naive, central memory and regulatory T cell samples, with an average of approximately 4 million total reads per sample. Sorted cells were lysed in RLT buffer, and RNA was extracted using DNase-treated RNeasy Micro or Mini kits according to cell number. Each cell subset was processed on its own to prevent cross-contamination, while patient and healthy donor samples were processed together. Using the immunoSEQ multiplex PCR, TCRB sequences were amplified from cDNA into 87-bp fragments spanning the CDR3 region. Sequencing of the amplicons was performed on the Illumina HiSeq platform. The authors' analysis ran thus. Synthetic template baselines were used to correct PCR bias computationally, reads within Hamming distance 2 were collapsed, and singletons that could not be merged were discarded. Reads were aligned to IMGT to assign V, D and J genes, CDR3 length, and insertions or deletions at six rearrangement sites. Within each subset, clonotype counts were normalized to sorted cell number, and only after that were true diversity and Gini coefficients computed with the tcR R package. Repertoire sharing was quantified using the overlap coefficient calculated on TCRB nucleotide sequences. As a proxy for the pre-selection repertoire, out-of-frame TCRB sequences from naive cells were analyzed. What TCRdb holds here is the immuneACCESS table cut down to in-frame rearrangements. Part of the clones is not present; checked against another copy, under half of the missing clones reflect an unresolved V gene, and the others are unexplained. V and J calls and clone size follow that table, whereas D and trimming were derived from the DNA. The sample table lists nearly 700,000 clones, 13% of them with a count of one. In total, the top ten clones hold approximately 0.021% of the sample.

This clone was counted only a few times. Its recognized antigen is unknown. It has no much larger one-base neighbor in the sample; base qualities were not kept. From each donor, a single peripheral blood sample of about 110 mL on average was drawn into heparinised tubes. A BD FACSAria II and a panel including CD45RO, CCR7, CD25, CD127, CD95 and CD27 were used to sort naive, central memory, regulatory and stem cell-like memory CD4+ T cells. Every sorted population had a purity above 95%. Right away, PBMCs were isolated by Lymphoprep density gradient centrifugation and were stained directly, with no culture step. To minimize batch effects, samples were stained and sorted in pairs, one healthy donor with one patient per experiment. General study outcomes and caveats: Because cDNA rather than genomic DNA was sequenced, highly expressing activated cells could have been over-represented, although no difference in activation and CD3 levels was found between groups. Shorter templates might be favored by PCR, yet because patient and control samples were amplified and corrected together, any such skew would affect both groups equally. Only small numbers of individuals were included in the HLA sub-analyses, which left unresolved whether HLA type had any influence on TCRB rearrangement. At VDJ recombination sites, type 1 diabetes patients had fewer insertions and more deleted nucleotides, which implies abnormalities in thymic rearrangement. In all four CD4+ subsets, TCRB CDR3 length was moderately but significantly shorter in type 1 diabetes patients. Naive, central memory and regulatory TCRB repertoires appeared more similar among patients than among healthy donors.

Reading the germline V gene gives CDR1 MDHEN and CDR2 SYDVKM. The CDR3, from cysteine to phenylalanine, totals 16 residues. Left in the record is the CDR3 DNA by itself, 48 bases read in frame from the first base. The germline V and J ends show losses of 7 bases and 13 bases respectively, and no gene match explains 21 bases of the junction. The receptor comes from a man between 18 and 29 years old with type 1 diabetes. The chain is encoded by TRBV28 joined to TRBJ2-1; TRBD1 matches 8 bases in the middle. Sample: naive CD4+ T cells from blood. What this sample's cell subset or site label stands for: true naive CD4+ T cells. The sequence in DNA is TGTGCCAGCACCCCTCCTTGGCAGGGGGCATGGGGCTCCCAGTTCTTC. Its amino acids are CASTPPWQGAWGSQFF.